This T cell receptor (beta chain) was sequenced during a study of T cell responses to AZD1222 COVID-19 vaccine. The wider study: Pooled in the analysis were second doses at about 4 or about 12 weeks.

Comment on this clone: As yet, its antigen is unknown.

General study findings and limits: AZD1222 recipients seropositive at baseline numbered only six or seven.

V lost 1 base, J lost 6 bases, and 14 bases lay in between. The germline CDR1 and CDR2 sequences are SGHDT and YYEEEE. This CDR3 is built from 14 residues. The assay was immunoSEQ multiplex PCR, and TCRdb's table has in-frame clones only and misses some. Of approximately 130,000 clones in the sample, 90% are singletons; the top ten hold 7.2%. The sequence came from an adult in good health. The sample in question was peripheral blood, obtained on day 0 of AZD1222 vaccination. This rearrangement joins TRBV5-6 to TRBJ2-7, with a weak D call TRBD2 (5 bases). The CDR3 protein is CASSLSGVPGEQYF. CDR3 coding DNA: TGTGCCAGCAGCTTGTCCGGGGTTCCTGGCGAGCAGTACTTC. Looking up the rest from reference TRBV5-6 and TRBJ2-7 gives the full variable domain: DAGVTQSPTHLIKTRGQQVTLRCSPKSGHDTVSWYQQALGQGPQFIFQYYEEEERQRGNFPDRFSGHQFPNYSSELNVNALLLGDSALYLCASSLSGVPGEQYFGPGTRLTVT.